The 19 T cell receptor beta chains below were found in one sample sequenced in a study of blood T cell repertoires in COVID-19. Some clones are missing from TCRdb's copy, which holds only in-frame ones; the method was immunoSEQ multiplex PCR. The data show roughly 13,000 clones, approximately 78% seen once. The sequencing input was peripheral blood. The receptors come from a human donor in a cohort sampled during active COVID-19.

This chain uses TRBV7-8 with TRBJ2-3; 7 nucleotides agree with TRBD1. Germline V gene sequence: CDR1 SGHVS, CDR2 FQNEAQ. CDR3 length: 16 amino acids. V lost 5 bases to trimming and J lost 4 bases; unmatched junction nucleotides: 12. This CDR3 reads CASSPTRRGPADTQYF. CDR3 nucleotides: TGTGCCAGCAGCCCCACTCGTAGGGGGCCCGCAGATACGCAGTATTTT.

This chain uses TRBV7-9 with TRBJ1-3, with 8 bases identical to TRBD1. The junction had 7 bases not matched to a gene; V was cut back by 6 bases and J by 0 bases. This CDR3 spans 16 amino acids. Germline CDR1 reads SEHNR; CDR2 reads FQNEAQ (reference sequence). CDR3 sequence: CASSLGQVNSGNTIYF. In DNA, the CDR3 is TGTGCCAGCAGTTTGGGACAGGTTAACTCTGGAAACACCATATATTTT.

The chain has TRBV18 and TRBJ2-7; tentatively, D is TRBD1 (6 bases). The CDR3 has 14 amino acids. Trimming took 2 bases from V and 3 from J, leaving 11 bases between them. Germline V CDR1 and CDR2: KGHSH, LQKENI. CDR3 nucleotide sequence: TGTGCCAGCTCACCAGGACAGAATAGCTACGAGCAGTACTTC. Translating gives CASSPGQNSYEQYF.

This chain's CDR3 is CSSSGTGGRVGEQYF. The DNA of the CDR3 is TGCAGCTCTTCCGGGACAGGGGGCCGGGTGGGAGAGCAGTACTTC. This sequence joins TRBV29-1 and TRBJ2-7, with 12 bases that match TRBD1. This CDR3 spans 15 amino acids. In germline, CDR1 is SQVTM, CDR2 ANQGSEA. Germline trimming cut 8 bases from V and 7 bases from J; bases unmatched to any gene: 15.

The chain recombines TRBV5-5 with TRBJ1-2; D is undetermined. Between the trimmed V and J ends, which lost 0 bases and 5 bases, there was a span of 5 bases. The V gene's germline CDR1 is SGHKS and CDR2 YYEKEE (reference sequence). This CDR3 is 12 amino acids long. DNA for the CDR3: TGTGCCAGCAGCTTGGGACTGTATGGCTACACCTTC. As protein: CASSLGLYGYTF.

This chain links TRBV6-6 with TRBJ1-2; a possible D gene is TRBD1 (5 bases). CDR1 and CDR2 from the germline V gene are MNHNY and SVGAGI (reference sequence). The CDR3 has 13 residues. V was pared by 0 bases and J by 5 bases, with 7 bases between. The CDR3 reads CASSYSGQYGYTF. The CDR3 region has the DNA TGTGCCAGCAGTTACTCGGGGCAGTATGGCTACACCTTC.

The gene calls are TRBV5-1 and TRBJ2-7, with TRBD2 identical over 10 bases. This CDR3 region has 14 residues. Germline V gives CDR1 SGHRS, CDR2 YFSETQ. V was clipped by 6 bases and J by 2 bases; unmatched bases: 5. The CDR3 region is CASMWTSGTYEQYF. CDR3 coding DNA: TGCGCCAGCATGTGGACTAGCGGCACCTACGAGCAGTACTTC.

This clone has only one observation. The genes are TRBV25-1 and TRBJ1-1; the match to TRBD1 covers 8 bases. Looked up from germline, CDR1 is MGHDK and CDR2 is SYGVNS. CDR3 length: 14 residues. V trimming: 4 bases; J trimming: 4 bases; junction bases outside the gene matches: 5. CDR3 protein: CASSATGDLTEAFF. The CDR3 nucleotides read TGTGCCAGCAGTGCGACAGGGGACCTCACTGAAGCTTTCTTT.

The CDR3 protein is CASSLQGDTQYF. The CDR3 bases are TGTGCCAGCAGCTTACAGGGGGATACGCAGTATTTT. The V call is TRBV5-4, the J call TRBJ2-3; 7 bases match TRBD1. Looked up from germline, CDR1 is SGHNT and CDR2 is YYREEE (reference sequence). Losses at the gene ends were 2 bases for V and 6 bases for J; bases not matched to a gene: 0. This CDR3 comprises 12 residues.

J is TRBJ2-7 and V is TRBV2; the D gene is possibly TRBD2 (6 bases). The CDR3 has 12 amino acids. Germline V gives CDR1 SNHLY, CDR2 FYNNEI. V was pared by 7 bases and J by 12 bases, with 19 bases between. As DNA, the CDR3 is TGTGCCAGCATTCGGGACCCTCTAGCGTGGTACTTC. It codes for CASIRDPLAWYF. Full variable domain (rest looked up from reference TRBV2 and TRBJ2-7): EPEVTQTPSHQVTQMGQEVILRCVPISNHLYFYWYRQILGQKVEFLVSFYNNEISEKSEIFDDQFSVERPDGSNFTLKIRSTKLEDSAMYFCASIRDPLAWYFGPGTRLTVT.

V usage is TRBV11-2 and J usage is TRBJ1-6; D remains unclear. The CDR3 is 14 residues long. V was clipped by 0 bases and J by 7 bases, with 7 bases between them. Germline CDR1 is SGHAT and CDR2 is FQNNGV. The CDR3 region has the DNA TGTGCCAGCAGCTTAGAAATAGAAAATTCACCCCTCCACTTT. Translating it yields CASSLEIENSPLHF.

This clone was seen a few times. The J gene is TRBJ1-1, the V gene TRBV5-1; possible D gene TRBD1, 5 bases. The CDR3 runs to 13 residues. The V gene's germline CDR1 is SGHRS and CDR2 YFSETQ. V dropped 0 bases and J dropped 3 bases, with 6 bases sitting between them. CDR3 sequence reads: CASSLEGHTEAFF. The CDR3 DNA sequence: TGCGCCAGCAGCTTGGAGGGGCACACTGAAGCTTTCTTT.

The chain is built from TRBV19 and TRBJ1-2, with D unclear. Germline V gene lookup returns CDR1 LNHDA and CDR2 SQIVND (reference sequence). The CDR3 spans 16 residues. Trimming removed 6 bases at V and 6 bases at J, with 23 bases between. Here the CDR3 reads CASSQDRVELGDGYTF. The CDR3 DNA reads TGTGCCAGTAGCCAGGACCGAGTTGAGCTCGGGGATGGCTACACCTTC.

This clone was recorded only once. The chain couples TRBV2 to TRBJ2-4, with 9 nucleotides matching TRBD2. Germline lookup yields CDR1 SNHLY and CDR2 FYNNEI. V lost 2 bases, J lost 9 bases, and 8 bases stayed unmatched. The CDR3 consists of 15 residues. CDR3 nucleotide sequence: TGTGCCAGCAGTGAAATTAGCGGGGGCTTCGGCATTCAGTACTTC. Translated: CASSEISGGFGIQYF.

The chain is built from TRBV7-8 and TRBJ1-5; D call uncertain. The CDR3 runs to 13 residues. Trimming removed 0 bases from V and 9 bases from J, with 9 bases in between. CDR1 and CDR2 from the germline V gene are SGHVS and FQNEAQ. The CDR3 spells CASSLADLGPQHF. CDR3 coding DNA: TGTGCCAGCAGCTTAGCAGATCTAGGGCCCCAGCATTTT.

The chain couples TRBV12-3 or TRBV12-4 to TRBJ1-3; D not certain. The CDR3 contains 13 residues. V lost 2 bases and J 11 bases, leaving 13 bases between the germline ends. CDR3 nucleotide sequence: TGTGCCAGCAGTTTAATGTCTGTGAGCGCCATATATTTT. Translated: CASSLMSVSAIYF.

CDR3 protein: CASRPQGAGNQPQHF. CDR3 DNA: TGTGCCAGCAGACCACAGGGGGCTGGCAATCAGCCCCAGCATTTT. This chain joins TRBV6-5 and TRBJ1-5; 9 bases map to TRBD1. This CDR3 spans 15 amino acids. V was clipped by 6 bases and J by 2 bases; unmatched bases: 5. Germline V lookup: CDR1 MNHEY, CDR2 SVGAGI.

The chain recombines TRBV13 with TRBJ2-7, with 11 nucleotides matching TRBD1. This CDR3 is built from 15 residues. The trim removed 6 bases at V and 4 bases at J, leaving 8 bases unmatched. Germline loops: CDR1 PRHDT, CDR2 FYEKMQ (reference sequence). CDR3 loop: CASSFGQGARYEQYF. The CDR3 bases are TGTGCCAGCAGTTTTGGACAGGGGGCTCGTTACGAGCAGTACTTC.

The rearrangement links TRBV19 to TRBJ2-5; D might be TRBD2 (6 bases). V was cut by 4 bases and J by 5 bases, with 17 bases left in between. The germline gives CDR1 LNHDA, CDR2 SQIVND (reference sequence). This CDR3 region has 15 residues. CDR3 protein: CASSTPEEGRETQYF. DNA for the CDR3: TGTGCCAGTAGTACGCCGGAGGAGGGTCGGGAGACCCAGTACTTC.